A single sample is the source of the 20 T cell receptor beta chains below, sequenced in a study of prognosis after radiotherapy for stage I lung cancer. From genomic DNA, TCR beta CDR3 was amplified by two-round multiplex PCR. Primers were specific to each TRBV and TRBJ gene in first-round PCR. Using its own MiXCR run on the multiplex PCR reads, TCRdb lists one record per CDR3 protein. The sample holds 50,000 to 75,000 distinct CDR3 sequences, 26% seen once. Material: PBMCs, obtained before or after stereotactic body radiation therapy (not recorded which). The receptors here all came from a donor over 45 with non-small cell lung cancer.

By proportion, this clonotype is medium-sized. The chain joins TRBV28 to TRBJ2-1; unclear D gene. The CDR3 is made up of 14 amino acids. The germline CDR1 and CDR2 sequences are MDHEN and SYDVKM. The V end lost 6 bases, the J end lost 1 base, and 10 bases lay between the germline ends. CDR3 DNA: TGTGCCAGCAGCCCCCTTTCGTCCTACAATGAGCAGTTCTTC. Amino acid sequence: CASSPLSSYNEQFF.

This clonotype has a count of ten or more. The chain has TRBV29-1 and TRBJ1-1; 7 bases fit TRBD1. The germline V gene encodes CDR1 SQVTM and CDR2 ANQGSEA. Germline trimming cut 7 bases from V and 5 bases from J; bases unmatched to any gene: 13. CDR3 length equals 14 residues. The CDR3, as DNA: TGCAGCGCCGAGACAGGGTACGATTTGACTGAAGCTTTCTTT. Encoded protein: CSAETGYDLTEAFF.

A note on this clonotype: A much larger clone lies one base from this, so it may be a read error. The V gene is TRBV5-1, the J gene TRBJ2-5; D is ambiguous. Germline lookup yields CDR1 SGHRS and CDR2 YFSETQ. The CDR3 length is 13 residues. This CDR3 reads CASSSELAETEYF. The CDR3 DNA sequence: TGCGCCAGCAGTTCCGAGCTGGCTGAGACCGAGTACTTC.

This clonotype was detected many times. J is TRBJ2-7 and V is TRBV2; D is undetermined. The germline V gene has CDR1 SNHLY and CDR2 FYNNEI. The CDR3 extends over 13 amino acids. With 1 base removed from V and 4 bases from J, the gap between germline ends came to 8 bases. The CDR3 sequence: CASSEGIRYEQYF. The CDR3 nucleotides are TGTGCCAGCAGTGAAGGAATAAGATACGAGCAGTACTTC.

This clonotype was recorded many times. CDR3 sequence reads: CASSVAARGGTGELFF. Here the CDR3 DNA reads TGTGCCAGCAGCGTAGCGGCCAGGGGGGGCACCGGGGAGCTGTTTTTT. The genes are TRBV9 and TRBJ2-2; the D gene could be TRBD1 or TRBD2 (7 bases each). Germline loops: CDR1 SGDLS, CDR2 YYNGEE. The CDR3 contains 16 residues. The V gene lost 0 bases and the J gene lost 4 bases, with 13 bases spanning the gap.

This clonotype was seen at least ten times. The rearrangement uses TRBV6-5 and TRBJ2-6, with unresolved D. Trimming stripped 2 bases from V and 0 bases from J, with 5 bases between. This CDR3 comprises 15 residues. Per germline, CDR1 MNHEY and CDR2 SVGAGI. The CDR3 is CASSYRRSGANVLTF. CDR3 sequence (DNA): TGTGCCAGCAGTTACAGGCGCTCTGGGGCCAACGTCCTGACTTTC.

About this clonotype: It is likely a read error: a sequence one base away is far more abundant. The chain combines TRBV25-1 with TRBJ2-2; D possibly corresponds to TRBD1 (6 bases). V lost 7 bases, J lost 3 bases, and 12 bases lay in between. The CDR3 consists of 14 residues. Germline values: CDR1 MGHDK, CDR2 SYGVNS. CDR3 region: CASIPGQYTGELFF. CDR3 DNA sequence: TGTGCCAGCATTCCAGGACAGTACACCGGGGAGCTGTTTTTT.

Worth noting for this clonotype: The CDR3 carries no conserved terminal phenylalanine or tryptophan, so it likely arises from a read error. The CDR3 DNA is TGCGCCAGCAGCTTGGGGCCCCTGGGACAGGGTGCGGAAGAGCAGTACTCC. Translating it yields CASSLGPLGQGAEEQYS. This sequence joins TRBV5-1 and TRBJ2-7; 9 positions agree with TRBD1. The germline gives CDR1 SGHRS, CDR2 YFSETQ. The CDR3 has 17 amino acids. V shed 0 bases, J shed 7 bases, and the junction held 14 bases outside the gene matches.

This clonotype was detected only once. This likely traces to a read error, being one base from a far larger clone. The chain carries TRBV7-9 and TRBJ2-2, with TRBD2 as a possible D gene (7 bases). V was clipped by 0 bases and J by 10 bases, with 12 bases between them. The CDR3 is 14 residues long. Germline assignment: CDR1 SEHNR and CDR2 FQNEAQ (reference sequence). The CDR3 loop reads CASSLAGGPAELFF. The CDR3 nucleotides read TGTGCCAGCAGCTTAGCGGGGGGGCCCGCGGAGCTGTTTTTT.

This clonotype was detected many times. This rearrangement joins TRBV9 to TRBJ1-2; D gene uncertain. Germline V gene sequence: CDR1 SGDLS, CDR2 YYNGEE. CDR3 length: 11 residues. V was shortened by 3 bases and J by 6 bases, with 6 bases between the two germline ends. The CDR3 nucleotides are TGTGCCAGCAGCGCGGTGAATGGCTACACCTTC. Amino acid sequence: CASSAVNGYTF.

This clonotype was counted at least ten times. V usage is TRBV5-4 and J usage is TRBJ2-1; 10 nucleotides line up with TRBD1. Germline-derived CDR1 and CDR2 are SGHNT and YYREEE (reference sequence). Trimming took 4 bases from V and 2 from J; bases not matched to a gene: 6. This CDR3 contains 16 residues. CDR3 nucleotides: TGTGCCAGCAGCAGCACCGGGACAGGGGCCTACAATGAGCAGTTCTTC. Protein product: CASSSTGTGAYNEQFF.

V and J are TRBV4-3 and TRBJ1-1; D not resolved. The CDR3 length is 14 residues. Trimming removed 0 bases at V and 0 bases at J, with 5 bases between. In germline, CDR1 is LGHNA, CDR2 YSLEER. CDR3 region: CASSQDFLNTEAFF. CDR3 nucleotide sequence: TGCGCCAGCAGCCAAGATTTTTTGAACACTGAAGCTTTCTTT.

This clonotype was counted many times. The chain carries TRBV4-3 and TRBJ1-4, with D hard to call. Trimming removed 0 bases at V and 7 bases at J, with 12 bases between. This CDR3 is 15 amino acids long. CDR1 LGHNA and CDR2 YSLEER come from the germline V gene. In DNA, the CDR3 is TGCGCCAGCAGCCAAGATCCGAGGCGGGGTGAAAAACTGTTTTTT. Encoded protein: CASSQDPRRGEKLFF.

This clonotype was counted many times. The chain combines TRBV20-1 with TRBJ2-3; D uncertain. Germline lookup yields CDR1 DFQATT and CDR2 SNEGSKA (reference sequence). Deletions cut 4 bases from V and 4 bases from J, with 9 bases between. This CDR3 is built from 12 residues. CDR3 sequence: CSAKRWADTQYF. As DNA, the CDR3 is TGCAGTGCTAAGCGATGGGCAGATACGCAGTATTTT.

A note on this clonotype: This sequence may be a read error, since a much larger clone differs from it by one base. The CDR3 here is CASSYEDRGTVLAKNIQYF. In DNA form, the CDR3 reads TGTGCCAGCAGTTACGAAGACAGGGGGACGGTCCTAGCCAAAAACATTCAGTACTTC. J is TRBJ2-4 and V is TRBV6-5; TRBD1 aligns across 9 bases. After removal of 2 bases from V and 0 bases from J, the junction contained 11 bases not matched to a gene. The CDR3 contains 19 residues. Germline V gives CDR1 MNHEY, CDR2 SVGAGI.

This clonotype has at least ten counts. CDR3 DNA: TGTGCCAGCAGTACTCGGAAGGGGGATTTGGGAGATACGCAGTATTTT. Translation: CASSTRKGDLGDTQYF. The chain combines TRBV6-5 with TRBJ2-3; possibly TRBD1 for D (6 bases). Germline lookup yields CDR1 MNHEY and CDR2 SVGAGI. The CDR3 totals 16 residues. Trimming took off 5 bases at V and 5 bases at J, with 20 bases between the two ends.

By sample share, this clonotype is hyperexpanded (1% or more). J is TRBJ2-7 and V is TRBV27, with 7 nucleotides matching TRBD1. Germline loops: CDR1 MNHEY, CDR2 SMNVEV (reference sequence). V gave up 3 bases and J gave up 6 bases; unmatched junction bases: 8. This CDR3 is 14 amino acids long. CDR3 loop: CASSLYSGGTEQYF. The CDR3 nucleotides are TGTGCCAGCAGTTTGTACTCAGGGGGTACCGAGCAGTACTTC.

This clonotype was seen at least ten times. This chain links TRBV5-1 with TRBJ2-2; D possibly corresponds to TRBD2 (7 bases). Between the trimmed V and J ends, which lost 7 bases and 7 bases, there was a span of 17 bases. CDR1 is SGHRS and CDR2 is YFSETQ in the germline V gene. This CDR3 is built from 14 residues. CDR3 nucleotides: TGCGCCAGCCAGCGGGACATAGAAGACGGGGAGCTGTTTTTT. This translates into CASQRDIEDGELFF.

Remarks on this clonotype: The junction departs from germline at one end; a sequencing error may be responsible. This rearrangement joins TRBV6-1 to TRBJ1-5, with no clear D. The CDR3 length is 14 residues. Germline V lookup: CDR1 MNHNS, CDR2 SASEGT. This chain's CDR3 is CTSRQHDSNQPQHF. The CDR3 DNA reads TGTACCAGCAGACAACACGATAGCAATCAGCCCCAGCATTTT.

This clonotype was observed a few times. Given a much more abundant clone one base away, this may be a read error. This sequence joins TRBV20-1 and TRBJ2-5; 11 nucleotides align to TRBD2. V lost 7 bases to trimming and J lost 7 bases; unmatched junction nucleotides: 11. The CDR3 consists of 14 residues. The germline V gene encodes CDR1 DFQATT and CDR2 SNEGSKA (reference sequence). For the CDR3, the DNA is TGCAGTGACCCCATGACTAGCGGGGTTGGGACCCAGTACTTC. Encoded protein: CSDPMTSGVGTQYF.